A single sample is the source of the 8 T cell receptor beta chains below, sequenced in a study of OX40 agonist ivuxolimab in advanced cancers. Some clones are missing from TCRdb's copy, which holds only in-frame ones; the method was immunoSEQ multiplex PCR. The sample contains under 65,000 clones, approximately 81% of which appear only once. This specimen consisted of CD4+ or CD8+ T cells sorted from blood, obtained in a trial of the OX40 agonist ivuxolimab. Receptors were obtained from an adult with an advanced solid tumor such as melanoma, head and neck, liver or kidney cancer.

This clone came up a few times. The chain combines TRBV7-8 with TRBJ1-5, with D unclear. This CDR3 spans 13 amino acids. Per the germline V gene, CDR1 is SGHVS and CDR2 is FQNEAQ. V was cut by 0 bases and J by 9 bases, with 9 bases left in between. The CDR3 sequence is CASSLAAVRPQHF. CDR3 coding DNA: TGTGCCAGCAGCTTAGCGGCGGTAAGGCCCCAGCATTTT.

V gene TRBV4-3 combines with J gene TRBJ2-5, with a possible D match to TRBD2 (7 bases). Trimming removed 1 base from V and 5 bases from J, with 11 bases in between. The CDR3 loop spans 14 amino acids. The germline CDR1 and CDR2 sequences are LGHNA and YSLEER. The CDR3 sequence: CASSQVGGPETQYF. DNA of the CDR3: TGCGCCAGCAGCCAAGTCGGGGGGCCGGAGACCCAGTACTTC.

The chain combines TRBV19 with TRBJ2-7, with TRBD2 matching 13 bases. J was trimmed by 4 bases and V by 4 bases; bases with no gene match: 4. Germline CDR1 LNHDA, CDR2 SQIVND (reference sequence). CDR3 length: 15 residues. The CDR3 sequence is CASSTGTSGVYEQYF. The CDR3 coding sequence is TGTGCCAGTAGTACGGGGACTAGCGGGGTTTACGAGCAGTACTTC. The full variable domain, its missing parts supplied by reference TRBV19 and TRBJ2-7, is DGGITQSPKYLFRKEGQNVTLSCEQNLNHDAMYWYRQDPGQGLRLIYYSQIVNDFQKGDIAEGYSVSREKKESFPLTVTSAQKNPTAFYLCASSTGTSGVYEQYFGPGTRLTVT.

The chain couples TRBV19 to TRBJ1-1; 8 bases match TRBD1. There are 16 residues in the CDR3. Germline CDR1 LNHDA, CDR2 SQIVND (reference sequence). The ends lost 2 bases at V and 4 bases at J; junction bases unmatched: 9. The CDR3: CASSIPGDRRSTEAFF. The CDR3 DNA follows: TGTGCCAGTAGTATACCAGGGGACAGGCGGAGCACTGAAGCTTTCTTT.

The chain carries TRBV15 and TRBJ2-1; TRBD1 or TRBD2 may be the D gene (6 bases each). Between the trimmed V and J ends, which lost 0 bases and 3 bases, there was a span of 15 bases. Germline lookup yields CDR1 LNHNV and CDR2 YYDKDF (reference sequence). This CDR3 has 17 amino acids. The CDR3 DNA is TGTGCCACCAGCAGAGAAGGGGGGCACGGAAACTACAATGAGCAGTTCTTC. It yields the protein CATSREGGHGNYNEQFF. The entire variable domain, with the rest obtained from reference TRBV15 and TRBJ2-1, is as follows: DAMVIQNPRYQVTQFGKPVTLSCSQTLNHNVMYWYQQKSSQAPKLLFHYYDKDFNNEADTPDNFQSRRPNTSFCFLDIRSPGLGDTAMYLCATSREGGHGNYNEQFFGPGTRLTVL.

The rearrangement uses TRBV28 and TRBJ1-1, with D perhaps TRBD1 (6 bases). The CDR3 is made up of 13 amino acids. From germline, CDR1 is MDHEN and CDR2 SYDVKM. Trimming pared 6 bases from V and 4 bases from J, leaving 12 bases between. CDR3 in DNA: TGTGCCAGCAGCCTAGGGGGGGGCACTGAAGCTTTCTTT. It codes for CASSLGGGTEAFF.

V usage is TRBV6-5 and J usage is TRBJ2-3; D gene unclear. Germline V gives CDR1 MNHEY, CDR2 SVGAGI. The length of the CDR3 is 16 residues. The ends were cut back, 0 bases at V and 0 bases at J, with 10 bases in the middle. The CDR3 sequence: CASSYSQISSTDTQYF. The DNA of the CDR3 is TGTGCCAGCAGTTACTCACAGATTTCTAGCACAGATACGCAGTATTTT.

V and J are TRBV21-1 and TRBJ1-2; the DNA was not compared with TRBD1, the D call given in the table. TRBV21-1 is deemed a pseudogene. This CDR3 is built from 15 residues. Written as DNA, the CDR3 is TGTGCCAGCACCGAAGGACGGGCGACAGGGCTTGGCTACACCTTC. Translation: CASTEGRATGLGYTF.